This is a list of T cell receptor beta chains from one sample in a study of blood T cell repertoires in COVID-19. Method: immunoSEQ multiplex PCR; TCRdb's copy keeps in-frame clones and lacks some. This sample has some 190,000 clones, with about 88% found just once. Material for sequencing was peripheral blood. Source of these receptors: a middle-aged woman who had recovered from COVID-19. Both conserved end residues are part of each CDR3. D genes are given only for firm matches. The size field is filled for only some rows; it gives once, few, many or a size class.

TRBJ1-5	TRBV18	NA	once	CASSPAAAGGNQPQHF	TGTGCCAGCTCACCAGCGGCAGCCGGGGGCAATCAGCCCCAGCATTTT
TRBJ1-1	TRBV3-1/TRBV3-2	TRBD1	few	CASSHRGQGGQAFF	TGTGCCAGCAGCCACCGCGGACAGGGAGGACAAGCTTTCTTT
TRBJ2-7	TRBV7-6	NA	NA	CASSLGQGGYEQYF	TGTGCCAGCAGCTTAGGACAGGGAGGCTACGAGCAGTACTTC
TRBJ2-1	TRBV30	TRBD2	NA	CAWSQTGGWGNEQFF	TGTGCCTGGAGTCAAACGGGAGGGTGGGGGAATGAGCAGTTCTTC
TRBJ2-6	TRBV27	TRBD2	few	CASSPRSTSGRAKPGANVLTF	TGTGCCAGCAGCCCCCGGTCGACTAGCGGGAGGGCCAAACCCGGGGCCAACGTCCTGACTTTC
TRBJ1-5	TRBV27	NA	NA	CASSFRTGNQPQHF	TGTGCCAGCAGTTTCCGGACAGGCAATCAGCCCCAGCATTTT
TRBJ1-6	TRBV19	NA	few	CASNLRDTTSSYNSPLHF	TGTGCCAGTAATCTCCGGGACACCACTAGCTCCTATAATTCACCCCTCCACTTT
TRBJ2-6	TRBV18	NA	NA	CASSHGALGANVLTF	TGTGCCAGCTCGCATGGGGCGCTGGGGGCCAACGTCCTGACTTTC
TRBJ2-1	TRBV5-1	TRBD2	NA	CASSSDSGRNEQFF	TGCGCCAGCAGCTCCGATAGCGGGAGAAATGAGCAGTTCTTC
TRBJ1-2	TRBV19	NA	NA	CASSIVPRFANYGYTF	TGTGCCAGTAGTATAGTACCGCGATTCGCTAACTATGGCTACACCTTC
TRBJ2-5	TRBV3-1/TRBV3-2	TRBD2	NA	CASSQVSAGNQETQYF	TGTGCCAGCAGCCAAGTATCAGCGGGGAACCAAGAGACCCAGTACTTC
TRBJ1-4	TRBV7-2	TRBD1	NA	CASSPPGTVINEKLFF	TGTGCCAGCAGCCCACCCGGGACAGTGATTAATGAAAAACTGTTTTTT
TRBJ2-7	TRBV15	TRBD1	NA	CATSREGQGAYEQYF	TGTGCCACCAGCAGAGAAGGACAGGGGGCCTACGAGCAGTACTTC
TRBJ1-3	TRBV28	TRBD1	NA	CASSLPGQGSGNTIYF	TGTGCCAGCAGTTTACCGGGACAGGGGTCTGGAAACACCATATATTTT
TRBJ1-2	TRBV29-1	NA	NA	CSVELRRGGYGYTF	TGCAGCGTTGAATTGCGCAGGGGCGGCTATGGCTACACCTTC
TRBJ1-6	TRBV5-1	NA	once	CASSPGGRINSPLHF	TGCGCCAGCAGCCCGGGGGGCAGGATTAATTCACCCCTCCACTTT
TRBJ1-2	TRBV7-2	NA	NA	CASSDGLIGGYTF	TGTGCCAGCAGCGACGGGTTAATCGGAGGCTACACCTTC
TRBJ2-2	TRBV7-3	NA	NA	CASSSRGDTGELFF	TGTGCCAGCAGCAGCAGGGGGGACACCGGGGAGCTGTTTTTT
TRBJ1-1	TRBV5-1	NA	NA	CASSFVGDDTEAFF	TGCGCCAGCAGCTTTGTCGGGGATGACACTGAAGCTTTCTTT
TRBJ2-7	TRBV6-5	NA	NA	CASTPSTTSYEQYF	TGTGCCAGCACCCCTAGCACGACCTCCTACGAGCAGTACTTC
TRBJ2-2	TRBV5-8	TRBD2	NA	CASSLALAGNTGELFF	TGTGCCAGCAGCTTGGCTCTAGCGGGGAACACCGGGGAGCTGTTTTTT
TRBJ2-1	TRBV3-1/TRBV3-2	TRBD2	NA	CASSRGGRADSEQFF	TGTGCCAGCAGCCGCGGCGGGAGGGCCGATAGTGAGCAGTTCTTC
TRBJ1-1	TRBV7-9	TRBD1	few	CASSKGQMNTEAFF	TGTGCCAGCAGCAAGGGACAGATGAACACTGAAGCTTTCTTT
TRBJ1-5	TRBV30	NA	NA	CAWPLGGGIFCNQPQHF	TGTGCCTGGCCACTTGGGGGGGGCATTTTTTGCAATCAGCCCCAGCATTTT
TRBJ2-7	TRBV7-2	TRBD2	once	CASSLGGTSSSEQYF	TGTGCCAGCAGCTTAGGTGGGACTAGCAGTTCCGAGCAGTACTTC
TRBJ2-1	TRBV27	TRBD2	NA	CASSQRGGTSFYEQFF	TGTGCCAGCAGTCAAAGGGGCGGGACTAGTTTCTATGAGCAGTTCTTC
TRBJ2-7	TRBV14	TRBD1	NA	CASSHPGQGTYEQYF	TGTGCCAGCAGCCATCCGGGACAGGGGACCTACGAGCAGTACTTC
TRBJ2-3	TRBV3-1/TRBV3-2	NA	NA	CASSQVWDTNTQYF	TGTGCCAGCAGCCAAGTGTGGGACACCAATACGCAGTATTTT
TRBJ2-1	TRBV11-2	NA	NA	CASSLASYNEQFF	TGTGCCAGCAGCTTAGCCAGCTACAATGAGCAGTTCTTC
TRBJ1-6	TRBV6-5	TRBD1	few	CASSYSFGTGWSPLHF	TGTGCCAGCAGTTACTCCTTTGGGACAGGATGGTCACCCCTCCACTTT
TRBJ2-7	TRBV7-9	NA	NA	CASSLDGRVREQYF	TGTGCCAGCAGCTTAGACGGGAGAGTCCGCGAGCAGTACTTC
TRBJ2-7	TRBV12-3/TRBV12-4	TRBD2	NA	CASSLLLAGREYF	TGTGCCAGCAGTTTATTACTAGCGGGTCGTGAGTACTTC
TRBJ1-4	TRBV28	TRBD1	NA	CASSQQGINEKLFF	TGTGCCAGCAGTCAACAGGGGATTAATGAAAAACTGTTTTTT
TRBJ1-1	TRBV5-8	NA	NA	CASSVTKNTEAFF	TGTGCCAGCAGCGTAACAAAGAACACTGAAGCTTTCTTT
TRBJ1-2	TRBV9	NA	once	CASSVFAREGYGYTF	TGTGCCAGCAGCGTTTTTGCCAGGGAAGGTTATGGCTACACCTTC
TRBJ2-7	TRBV9	TRBD1	NA	CASSRGQGASYEQYF	TGTGCCAGCAGCCGAGGACAGGGGGCCTCCTACGAGCAGTACTTC
TRBJ1-4	TRBV18	NA	NA	CASSPLSNEKLFF	TGTGCCAGCTCACCACTGAGTAATGAAAAACTGTTTTTT
TRBJ2-7	TRBV6-2/TRBV6-3	NA	NA	CASSYSGQFYEQYF	TGTGCCAGCAGTTATTCGGGACAATTCTACGAGCAGTACTTC
TRBJ1-2	TRBV7-3	NA	few	CASSLSYTSNYGYTF	TGTGCCAGCAGCTTATCTTACACGTCCAACTATGGCTACACCTTC
TRBJ2-7	TRBV5-4	TRBD1	few	CASSMSGTALYEQYF	TGTGCCAGCAGCATGTCCGGGACAGCTTTGTACGAGCAGTACTTC
TRBJ2-7	TRBV6-2/TRBV6-3	TRBD2	NA	CASSYWWDYRQYEQYF	TGTGCCAGCAGTTACTGGTGGGACTACCGACAATACGAGCAGTACTTC
TRBJ2-5	TRBV5-1	NA	NA	CASSPAVLAAQETQYF	TGCGCCAGCAGCCCCGCGGTACTAGCAGCTCAAGAGACCCAGTACTTC
TRBJ2-1	TRBV15	TRBD2	NA	CATSREAGGHNEQFF	TGTGCCACCAGCAGAGAAGCGGGAGGGCATAATGAGCAGTTCTTC
TRBJ1-2	TRBV30	TRBD1	NA	CAWGSPDRAYGYTF	TGTGCCTGGGGTTCTCCGGACAGGGCCTATGGCTACACCTTC
TRBJ1-1	TRBV3-1/TRBV3-2	TRBD1	NA	CASSPPGTGHAFF	TGTGCCAGCAGCCCTCCCGGGACAGGGCATGCTTTCTTT
TRBJ2-1	TRBV7-9	TRBD2	NA	CASSLELGLAGGSEQFF	TGTGCCAGCAGCTTAGAATTGGGACTAGCGGGAGGGAGTGAGCAGTTCTTC
TRBJ2-2	TRBV4-1	TRBD2	NA	CASSQGTSGTAGELFF	TGCGCCAGCAGCCAAGGGACTAGCGGGACCGCCGGGGAGCTGTTTTTT
TRBJ2-7	TRBV30	NA	NA	CAWTTVAESYEQYF	TGTGCCTGGACGACGGTAGCGGAATCCTACGAGCAGTACTTC
TRBJ2-7	TRBV6-2/TRBV6-3	TRBD1	NA	CASSYSEQGRPYEQYF	TGTGCCAGCAGTTACTCGGAACAGGGGCGGCCCTACGAGCAGTACTTC
TRBJ2-3	TRBV10-3	NA	NA	CAISGGRTDTQYF	TGTGCCATCAGTGGAGGGCGGACAGATACGCAGTATTTT
TRBJ2-1	TRBV30	TRBD2	NA	CAWSPPSSGSWDEQFF	TGTGCCTGGAGTCCGCCTAGTAGCGGGAGTTGGGATGAGCAGTTCTTC
TRBJ1-5	TRBV5-6	TRBD1	NA	CASSFAGGGNQPQHF	TGTGCCAGCAGCTTTGCAGGGGGTGGCAATCAGCCCCAGCATTTT